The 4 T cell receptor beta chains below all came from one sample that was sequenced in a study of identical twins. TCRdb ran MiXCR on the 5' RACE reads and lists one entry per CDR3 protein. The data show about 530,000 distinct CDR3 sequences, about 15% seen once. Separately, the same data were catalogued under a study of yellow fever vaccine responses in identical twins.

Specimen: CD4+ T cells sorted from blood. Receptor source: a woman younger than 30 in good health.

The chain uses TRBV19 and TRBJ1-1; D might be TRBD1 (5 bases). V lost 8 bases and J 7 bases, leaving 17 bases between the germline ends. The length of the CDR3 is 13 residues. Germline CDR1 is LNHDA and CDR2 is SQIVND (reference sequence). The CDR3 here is CASLGLGRIEAFF. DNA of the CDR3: TGTGCCAGTTTGGGGCTGGGGAGGATTGAAGCTTTCTTT. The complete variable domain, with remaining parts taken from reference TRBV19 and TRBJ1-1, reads DGGITQSPKYLFRKEGQNVTLSCEQNLNHDAMYWYRQDPGQGLRLIYYSQIVNDFQKGDIAEGYSVSREKKESFPLTVTSAQKNPTAFYLCASLGLGRIEAFFGQGTRLTVV.

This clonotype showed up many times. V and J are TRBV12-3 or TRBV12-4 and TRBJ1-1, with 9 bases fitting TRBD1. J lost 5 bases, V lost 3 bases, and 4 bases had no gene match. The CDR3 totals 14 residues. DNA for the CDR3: TGTGCCAGCAGTTTCACAGGGGGCGGGACTGAAGCTTTCTTT. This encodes CASSFTGGGTEAFF.

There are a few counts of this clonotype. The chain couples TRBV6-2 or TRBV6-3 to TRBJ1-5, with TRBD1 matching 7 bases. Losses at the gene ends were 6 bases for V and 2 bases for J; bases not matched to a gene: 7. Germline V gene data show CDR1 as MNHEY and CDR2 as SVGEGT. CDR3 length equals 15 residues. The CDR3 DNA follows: TGTGCCAGCAGGCTTGACAGGGCTGGCAATCAGCCCCAGCATTTT. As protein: CASRLDRAGNQPQHF.

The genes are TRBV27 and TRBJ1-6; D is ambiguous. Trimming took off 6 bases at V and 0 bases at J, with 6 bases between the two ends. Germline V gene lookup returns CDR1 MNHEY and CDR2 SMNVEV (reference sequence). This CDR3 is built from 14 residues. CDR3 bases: TGTGCCAGCAGGGGCGGCTCCTATAATTCACCCCTCCACTTT. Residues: CASRGGSYNSPLHF.